The clone carrying this T cell receptor beta chain showed up many times. The antigen remains unidentified. TCRdb re-called clones via MiXCR from the PCR reads. The sample lists some 8,800 clones, roughly two fifths occurring once. The V end was cut by 2 bases, the J end by 2 bases, with 11 bases between. The CDR3 sequence is 15 residues long. The germline V gene encodes CDR1 SGHNT and CDR2 YENEEA. This sample is drawn from a study of metastatic and nonmetastatic thyroid tumors. Findings and caveats of the study: It was reported that TCR beta diversity was significantly higher in malignant thyroid tumors than benign nodules, in blood and tumor.

Thyroid surgery had not been preceded by any treatment in any patient. V and J are TRBV11-3 and TRBJ2-3; maybe TRBD2 (5 bases). The sample was tumor tissue. This clonotype was obtained from a male donor with papillary thyroid cancer or a benign thyroid nodule (not recorded which). Some clones in this sample may be carry-over from other donors' samples. This chain's CDR3 is CASSLTGTFTDTQYF. In nucleotides, the CDR3 is TGTGCCAGCAGCTTAACGGGAACCTTCACAGATACGCAGTATTTT. Based on the CDR3 plus reference TRBV11-3 and TRBJ2-3, the full variable domain is EAGVVQSPRYKIIEKKQPVAFWCNPISGHNTLYWYLQNLGQGPELLIRYENEEAVDDSQLPKDRFSAERLKGVDSTLKIQPAELGDSAVYLCASSLTGTFTDTQYFGPGTRLTVL.